A single sample gave rise to the 3 T cell receptor beta chains below, sequenced in a study of cytomegalovirus exposure and HLA in healthy donors. Sequenced by immunoSEQ multiplex PCR; TCRdb stores in-frame clones only, minus some. The sample carries 250,000 to 350,000 clones, approximately 88% recorded once. The sequenced sample consisted of PBMCs. These receptors all stem from a man aged 25-45 years in good health and CMV-seronegative.

The chain employs TRBV15 and TRBJ2-3, with 9 nucleotides matching TRBD2. The germline V gene encodes CDR1 LNHNV and CDR2 YYDKDF (reference sequence). The CDR3 extends over 18 amino acids. V dropped 0 bases and J dropped 2; count of bases not matched to a gene: 9. The CDR3 DNA reads as TGTGCCACCAGCAGAGATCATGGTAGCGGGGGATTCACAGATACGCAGTATTTT. It codes for CATSRDHGSGGFTDTQYF.

The chain has TRBV6-5 and TRBJ2-7; 7 bases map to TRBD1. V lost 6 bases and J lost 2; bases outside the gene matches: 7. The germline gives CDR1 MNHEY, CDR2 SVGAGI. This CDR3 has 14 amino acids. CDR3 sequence (DNA): TGTGCCAGCAGGGTGACAGGGCGACCCTACGAGCAGTACTTC. Its translation: CASRVTGRPYEQYF.

The V call is TRBV4-1, the J call TRBJ1-1; 9 bases map to TRBD1. There are 13 residues in the CDR3. V lost 4 bases to trimming and J lost 7 bases; unmatched junction nucleotides: 4. Germline assignment: CDR1 MGHRA and CDR2 YSYEKL. CDR3 residues: CASSLQGASEAFF. The CDR3 DNA reads as TGCGCCAGCAGCCTACAGGGGGCTAGTGAAGCTTTCTTT.